Listed here is a single TCR beta chain. The clone's antigen remains unknown. No quality values exist for individual bases; no much larger clone is one base distant. This sample was included in a study of T cell responses to AZD1222 COVID-19 vaccine (dated by TCRdb to 2020 to 2022). At the level of the whole study: TCR sequencing covered over 230 trial participants: roughly 200 given two doses of AZD1222 and approximately 26 given two doses of MenACWY control vaccine. Trial participants were enrolled by age into 18-55, 56-69 and 70-plus year subgroups, with about 150, 28 and 57 TCR-sequenced participants respectively.

Reading the label with the study, this specimen's time point is: about 28 days (+/-7) after the second vaccine dose. AZD1222 recipients with second doses at about 4 weeks or about 12 weeks were pooled, because spike-specific TCR depth and breadth did not differ between schedules. The vaccinee samples were drawn from two UK trials, COV001 and COV002, one of which was a single-blind randomized controlled phase 2/3 trial testing AZD1222 (ChAdOx1 nCoV-19) in healthy adults. For TCRbeta chain sequencing, PBMC samples from trial participants were taken at day 0 and at day 28 after the second dose. On the study overall, not on this receptor specifically: Vaccine-associated CD4 TCRs spanned the whole spike protein, with dominant responses in regions 160-218 and 743-854. Spike-specific TCR breadth and depth rose significantly after two AZD1222 doses compared with day 0 and with MenACWY recipients. The 56-69-year group was small, and its depth increase did not reach significance, likely because of low power. Because no day 14 peak-response samples were available, repertoires were characterized only after the peak T cell response. Reportedly, almost half of the unique spike-specific TCRs recognized epitopes lying outside the regions that are mutated in the B.1.351 and B.1.1.7 variants. Participants were mostly white British, with more females than males. The authors suggested clonal diversity may have been underestimated. Conclusions about previously exposed vaccinees are limited, since just a handful of AZD1222 recipients were seropositive for SARS-CoV-2 at baseline.

The CDR3 regions of human TCRbeta chains were subjected to immunosequencing. The study's own analysis went as follows. Repertoire TCRs were checked for matches against a reference library of SARS-CoV-2-specific TCRs that had been generated using the MIRA antigen-specificity platform. Breadth meant the fraction of unique TCRs that were SARS-CoV-2-associated, whereas depth meant the fraction of total T cells that were SARS-CoV-2-associated. Using the MIRA data, every spike-specific TCR was mapped to the spike region that the TCR reacted to and assigned to either a CD4 or a CD8 class. Log10-transformed breadth and depth values were compared by one-way ANOVA with Sidak's multiple comparisons tests. In TCRdb, the immuneACCESS table is reduced to in-frame sequences with V and J assigned. These tables do not hold every clone; where another copy was compared, an unresolved V gene accounts for under half, and the others remain unexplained. The V and J calls and clone size were taken over from that table, and D and trimming were inferred from the DNA. This sample gives fewer than 200,000 clones in total; approximately 86% of them show up just once. The top ten constitute around 10% of the sample.

This material consisted of peripheral blood, taken 28 days after the second AZD1222 dose. The source is an adult who received the AZD1222 COVID-19 vaccine.

The CDR3 reads CASSPLQSSRAIMNTEAFF. The nucleotide sequence reads TGTGCCAGCTCACCATTACAGAGCTCCCGCGCTATCATGAACACTGAAGCTTTCTTT. The chain links TRBV18 with TRBJ1-1, with an unclear D gene assignment. The cysteine opens and the phenylalanine closes a CDR3 of 19 amino acids. Only CDR3 DNA remains: 57 bases, in frame from the first base. Via the germline V gene, CDR1 is KGHSH and CDR2 LQKENI. Trimming removed 2 bases from V and 0 bases from J, leaving 22 bases between the germline ends.